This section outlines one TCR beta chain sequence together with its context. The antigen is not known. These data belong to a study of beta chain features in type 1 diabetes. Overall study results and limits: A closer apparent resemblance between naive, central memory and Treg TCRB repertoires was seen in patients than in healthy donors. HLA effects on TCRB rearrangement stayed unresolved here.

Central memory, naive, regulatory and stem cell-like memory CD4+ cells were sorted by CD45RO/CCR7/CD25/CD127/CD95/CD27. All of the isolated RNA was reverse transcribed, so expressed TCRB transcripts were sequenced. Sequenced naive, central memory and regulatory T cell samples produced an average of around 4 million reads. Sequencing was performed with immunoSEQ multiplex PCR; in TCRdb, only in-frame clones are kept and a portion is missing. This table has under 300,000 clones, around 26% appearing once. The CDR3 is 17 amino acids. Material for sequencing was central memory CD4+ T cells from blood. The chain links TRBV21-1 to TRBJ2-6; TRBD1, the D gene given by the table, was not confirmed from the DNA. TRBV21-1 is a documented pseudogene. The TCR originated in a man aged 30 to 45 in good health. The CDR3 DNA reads TGTGCCAGCAGCAAAGATCAGGGGGCGCGTGGGGCCAACGTCCTGACTTTC. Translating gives CASSKDQGARGANVLTF.